The rows below give T cell receptor beta chains drawn from one sample of a study of radiation and T cells in renal cell carcinoma. Generated by immunoSEQ multiplex PCR, the TCRdb table keeps only in-frame clones and is missing some. The sample holds about 5,200 clones; 50% to 60% are singletons and the top ten take approximately 50%. Sample: tumor tissue, taken from a patient whose treatment included radiotherapy and nephrectomy. Source of these receptors: a man aged 55 to 70 with renal cell carcinoma. CDR3s include the opening cysteine and the closing phenylalanine or tryptophan. A D gene is named only where the DNA matches it firmly. Expanded clones get a size class; other rows say once, few or many, or leave the size out.

CDR3: CASSYYQGGYEQYF
DNA: TGTGCCAGCAGCTATTACCAGGGCGGCTACGAGCAGTACTTC
size: -
V: TRBV9
J: TRBJ2-7
D: -

CDR3: CASSQKTGSHEQYF
DNA: TGTGCCAGCAGTCAAAAGACAGGGTCCCACGAGCAGTACTTC
size: -
V: TRBV27
J: TRBJ2-7
D: TRBD1

CDR3: CASSFARTGSYGYTF
DNA: TGTGCCAGCAGTTTCGCGCGGACAGGGAGCTATGGCTACACCTTC
size: -
V: TRBV27
J: TRBJ1-2
D: TRBD1

CDR3: CASSSHATNEKLFF
DNA: TGTGCCAGCAGTTCCCACGCAACTAATGAAAAACTGTTTTTT
size: few
V: TRBV28
J: TRBJ1-4
D: -

CDR3: CSVPGDDEQYF
DNA: TGCAGTGTCCCCGGAGATGACGAGCAGTACTTC
size: few
V: TRBV20-1
J: TRBJ2-7
D: -

CDR3: CASSPHRGGSYGYTF
DNA: TGTGCCAGCAGCCCTCACCGCGGGGGGAGCTATGGCTACACCTTC
size: hyperexpanded
V: TRBV9
J: TRBJ1-2
D: -

CDR3: CASSGGTGETQYF
DNA: TGTGCCAGCAGCGGAGGGACGGGAGAGACCCAGTACTTC
size: -
V: TRBV9
J: TRBJ2-5
D: -

CDR3: CASITGVNTEAFF
DNA: TGTGCCAGCATCACCGGAGTGAACACTGAAGCTTTCTTT
size: few
V: TRBV6-5
J: TRBJ1-1
D: -

CDR3: CASSLGLAGVGEQFF
DNA: TGTGCCAGCAGTTTAGGGCTAGCGGGAGTAGGAGAGCAGTTCTTC
size: -
V: TRBV27
J: TRBJ2-1
D: TRBD2

CDR3: CASSGSSGPSLETQYF
DNA: TGTGCTAGCAGCGGATCTTCCGGGCCCTCCTTAGAGACCCAGTACTTC
size: -
V: TRBV7-7
J: TRBJ2-5
D: -

CDR3: CASSSRVELSGNTIYF
DNA: TGTGCCAGCAGTTCCAGGGTTGAGCTCTCTGGAAACACCATATATTTT
size: -
V: TRBV27
J: TRBJ1-3
D: -

CDR3: CASSEGTSVAYEQYF
DNA: TGTGCCAGCAGTGAAGGAACTAGCGTTGCCTACGAGCAGTACTTC
size: -
V: TRBV6-1
J: TRBJ2-7
D: TRBD2

CDR3: CASSLLLAGGYEQYF
DNA: TGTGCCAGCAGTTTATTGCTAGCGGGAGGTTACGAGCAGTACTTC
size: -
V: TRBV27
J: TRBJ2-7
D: TRBD2

CDR3: CASSYYQGSEPQHF
DNA: TGTGCCAGCAGTTACTACCAGGGTTCAGAACCCCAGCATTTT
size: -
V: TRBV6-5
J: TRBJ1-5
D: -

CDR3: CASSLDRGEQYF
DNA: TGCGCCAGCAGCCTAGACAGGGGCGAGCAGTACTTC
size: -
V: TRBV4-3
J: TRBJ2-7
D: TRBD1

CDR3: CASSLAGVDTQYF
DNA: TGCGCCAGCAGCTTAGCGGGAGTAGATACGCAGTATTTT
size: -
V: TRBV5-1
J: TRBJ2-3
D: TRBD2

CDR3: CASSFSPTYEQYF
DNA: TGTGCCAGCAGCTTTAGTCCTACCTACGAGCAGTACTTC
size: -
V: TRBV12-1
J: TRBJ2-7
D: -

CDR3: CASGLVERAYEQYF
DNA: TGTGCCAGCGGCCTGGTCGAACGGGCCTACGAGCAGTACTTC
size: medium-sized
V: TRBV27
J: TRBJ2-7
D: -

CDR3: CATTPDSLNEKLFF
DNA: TGTGCCACCACCCCGGACAGTCTCAATGAAAAACTGTTTTTT
size: medium-sized
V: TRBV10-3
J: TRBJ1-4
D: -

CDR3: CASSQEPGQGDNEQFF
DNA: TGTGCCAGCAGCCAAGAACCCGGGCAGGGGGATAATGAGCAGTTCTTC
size: -
V: TRBV14
J: TRBJ2-1
D: TRBD1

CDR3: CASSFTSGRLNEQFF
DNA: TGTGCCAGCAGCTTTACTAGCGGGAGGTTGAATGAGCAGTTCTTC
size: -
V: TRBV5-5
J: TRBJ2-1
D: TRBD2

CDR3: CATSIRTGSGYTF
DNA: TGTGCCACCAGCATAAGGACAGGGAGTGGCTACACCTTC
size: medium-sized
V: TRBV15
J: TRBJ1-2
D: TRBD1

CDR3: CASSVGADQPQHF
DNA: TGTGCCAGCAGCGTAGGGGCGGATCAGCCCCAGCATTTT
size: -
V: TRBV9
J: TRBJ1-5
D: -

CDR3: CASSQEGVGRETQYF
DNA: TGCGCCAGCAGCCAAGAGGGGGTGGGGCGCGAGACCCAGTACTTC
size: -
V: TRBV4-1
J: TRBJ2-5
D: -

CDR3: CASSYLRQGYEQYF
DNA: TGTGCCAGCAGCTACCTCAGACAGGGCTACGAGCAGTACTTC
size: -
V: TRBV10-3
J: TRBJ2-7
D: TRBD1

CDR3: CASRKPGLAGGYEQYF
DNA: TGTGCCAGCCGAAAACCGGGACTAGCGGGAGGGTACGAGCAGTACTTC
size: -
V: TRBV19
J: TRBJ2-7
D: TRBD2

CDR3: CASSSMSGEAGAFF
DNA: TGTGCCAGCAGCTCAATGTCAGGGGAAGCTGGAGCTTTCTTT
size: few
V: TRBV7-9
J: TRBJ1-1
D: -

CDR3: CASRSGEGRNYGYTF
DNA: TGTGCCAGCAGATCCGGAGAAGGACGTAACTATGGCTACACCTTC
size: -
V: TRBV6-6
J: TRBJ1-2
D: -

CDR3: CASSSSGTGPYSPLHF
DNA: TGTGCCAGCAGCTCGTCCGGGACAGGACCTTATTCACCCCTCCACTTT
size: -
V: TRBV12-2
J: TRBJ1-6
D: -

CDR3: CASSLLGLAVGGTGELFF
DNA: TGCGCCAGCAGCCTGTTAGGTCTAGCCGTGGGGGGCACCGGGGAGCTGTTTTTT
size: medium-sized
V: TRBV4-1
J: TRBJ2-2
D: -

CDR3: CAWNAGGTFYEKLFF
DNA: TGTGCCTGGAATGCAGGGGGGACATTCTATGAAAAACTGTTTTTT
size: -
V: TRBV30
J: TRBJ1-4
D: TRBD1

CDR3: CASSYSAGEHEQYF
DNA: TGTGCCAGCAGCTACTCAGCGGGGGAGCACGAGCAGTACTTC
size: -
V: TRBV7-2
J: TRBJ2-7
D: TRBD2

CDR3: CASSRGQGTGNTIYF
DNA: TGCGCCAGCAGCCGAGGACAGGGTACTGGAAACACCATATATTTT
size: -
V: TRBV13
J: TRBJ1-3
D: TRBD1

CDR3: CASSERAGTDASPLHF
DNA: TGTGCCAGCAGCGAACGGGCCGGGACGGACGCTTCACCCCTCCACTTT
size: -
V: TRBV9
J: TRBJ1-6
D: -

CDR3: CASSFTSRPQETQYF
DNA: TGTGCCAGCAGCTTCACTAGCAGACCCCAAGAGACCCAGTACTTC
size: -
V: TRBV11-1
J: TRBJ2-5
D: -

CDR3: CAISDTAGQFF
DNA: TGTGCCATCAGCGACACCGCGGGGCAGTTCTTC
size: -
V: TRBV10-3
J: TRBJ2-1
D: -

CDR3: CASSMTAAGNQPQHF
DNA: TGTGCCAGCAGCATGACAGCTGCGGGCAATCAGCCCCAGCATTTT
size: -
V: TRBV5-4
J: TRBJ1-5
D: -

CDR3: CASSWADGNTEAFF
DNA: TGCGCCAGCAGCTGGGCGGACGGGAACACTGAAGCTTTCTTT
size: once
V: TRBV5-1
J: TRBJ1-1
D: -

CDR3: CASSGANEQYF
DNA: TGTGCCAGCAGTGGAGCTAACGAGCAGTACTTC
size: -
V: TRBV2
J: TRBJ2-7
D: -

CDR3: CASSSWDRGDEKLFF
DNA: TGTGCCAGCAGCTCCTGGGACAGGGGTGATGAAAAACTGTTTTTT
size: once
V: TRBV9
J: TRBJ1-4
D: TRBD1

CDR3: CASSILFSGIREQFF
DNA: TGTGCCAGTAGTATCCTTTTTAGTGGGATCCGCGAGCAGTTCTTC
size: medium-sized
V: TRBV19
J: TRBJ2-1
D: -

CDR3: CATKGGNTEAFF
DNA: TGTGCCACCAAAGGGGGGAACACTGAAGCTTTCTTT
size: -
V: TRBV15
J: TRBJ1-1
D: -

CDR3: CASSLTGDGNTIYF
DNA: TGTGCCAGCAGCTTGACAGGGGACGGAAACACCATATATTTT
size: -
V: TRBV5-4
J: TRBJ1-3
D: TRBD1

CDR3: CATSSPGSYEQYF
DNA: TGTGCCACCAGCAGCCCGGGCTCCTACGAGCAGTACTTC
size: -
V: TRBV9
J: TRBJ2-7
D: -

CDR3: CASSPRGGKGPGKYEQYF
DNA: TGTGCCAGCAGCCCACGGGGGGGCAAGGGACCGGGGAAGTACGAGCAGTACTTC
size: once
V: TRBV7-9
J: TRBJ2-7
D: TRBD2

CDR3: CASSPKGGNSPLHF
DNA: TGTGCCAGCAGCCCAAAGGGAGGTAATTCACCCCTCCACTTT
size: medium-sized
V: TRBV6-5
J: TRBJ1-6
D: -

CDR3: CSVTSGETYEQYF
DNA: TGCAGCGTAACCTCGGGAGAGACCTACGAGCAGTACTTC
size: -
V: TRBV29-1
J: TRBJ2-7
D: -

CDR3: CASSLSGNTIYF
DNA: TGTGCCAGCAGTTTGTCGGGAAACACCATATATTTT
size: -
V: TRBV5-4
J: TRBJ1-3
D: -